The rows below give T cell receptor beta chains drawn from one sample of a study of T cell clones after liver transplantation. Clones were sequenced by immunoSEQ multiplex PCR, and TCRdb holds only the in-frame ones, with some missing. The data contain 40,000 to 55,000 clones, 55% to 75% of them singletons. The sequences come from CD4+ T cells from blood, collected approximately 52 months after liver transplant. These receptors were obtained from a human patient who received a liver transplant. These T cells may partly come from the graft donor. The CDR3 runs from the conserved cysteine through the conserved F or W. A D gene is named only where the DNA matches it firmly. The size of a clone is reported for some rows only, either as once, few or many, or as a class for expanded clones.

clone size,D gene,J gene,V gene,CDR3 protein,CDR3 DNA
NA,TRBD1,TRBJ1-2,TRBV6-5,CASSYDSDRGRGYTF,TGTGCCAGCAGTTACGATTCTGACAGGGGACGAGGCTACACCTTC
NA,TRBD1,TRBJ2-1,TRBV6-5,CASRPGQGSYNEQFF,TGTGCCAGCAGACCAGGACAGGGCTCCTACAATGAGCAGTTCTTC
NA,NA,TRBJ1-5,TRBV6-6,CASSKSRQGNQPQHF,TGTGCCAGCAGCAAGAGCCGACAGGGCAATCAGCCCCAGCATTTT
many,NA,TRBJ1-5,TRBV10-3,CAISDSNQPQHF,TGTGCCATCAGTGATAGCAATCAGCCCCAGCATTTT
NA,TRBD1,TRBJ2-5,TRBV30,CAWRQGAGETQYF,TGTGCCTGGAGACAGGGGGCAGGGGAGACCCAGTACTTC
NA,TRBD2,TRBJ2-2,TRBV19,CASSRLAGNTGELFF,TGTGCCAGTAGCCGACTAGCGGGGAACACCGGGGAGCTGTTTTTT
NA,NA,TRBJ2-2,TRBV6-6,CASSYRATGELFF,TGTGCCAGCAGTTACCGGGCCACCGGGGAGCTGTTTTTT
NA,TRBD1,TRBJ1-2,TRBV9,CASSDYRGRDYGYTF,TGTGCCAGCAGCGACTACAGGGGGCGCGACTATGGCTACACCTTC
NA,NA,TRBJ1-5,TRBV7-8,CASSSTGLQQPQHF,TGTGCCAGCAGCTCCACCGGGCTTCAGCAGCCCCAGCATTTT
few,NA,TRBJ1-4,TRBV21-1,CASSMGWGLFF,TGTGCCAGCAGCATGGGTTGGGGGCTGTTTTTT
NA,TRBD1,TRBJ1-1,TRBV5-1,CASRRDRDYDEAFF,TGCGCCAGCAGAAGGGACAGGGATTATGATGAAGCTTTCTTT
NA,NA,TRBJ1-3,TRBV6-1,CASRLGRDGGNTIYF,TGTGCCAGCAGACTGGGCCGGGACGGAGGAAACACCATATATTTT
NA,NA,TRBJ1-4,TRBV6-5,CASSYSSLGNEKLFF,TGTGCCAGCAGTTACTCGAGTTTGGGAAATGAAAAACTGTTTTTT
few,NA,TRBJ1-1,TRBV5-1,CASSLVEGAEAFF,TGCGCCAGCAGCTTGGTGGAGGGGGCTGAAGCTTTCTTT
NA,NA,TRBJ1-1,TRBV18,CASSPRASQGFAEAFF,TGTGCCAGCTCACCGAGGGCCTCCCAGGGTTTCGCTGAAGCTTTCTTT
NA,TRBD2,TRBJ2-1,TRBV19,CASTQPGLGTYEQFF,TGTGCCAGTACTCAGCCGGGACTAGGGACGTATGAGCAGTTCTTC
NA,TRBD1,TRBJ2-1,TRBV30,CAWRGGTGGHNEQFF,TGTGCCTGGAGGGGCGGGACAGGGGGGCACAATGAGCAGTTCTTC
NA,TRBD1,TRBJ1-2,TRBV28,CASSLSGGDYGYTF,TGTGCCAGCAGTTTGTCAGGGGGCGACTATGGCTACACCTTC
NA,NA,TRBJ1-4,TRBV5-1,CASSFGGSNEKLFF,TGCGCCAGCAGCTTCGGGGGGAGTAATGAAAAACTGTTTTTT
NA,NA,TRBJ1-4,TRBV6-1,CASTQGPTNEKLFF,TGTGCCAGCACCCAGGGTCCAACTAATGAAAAACTGTTTTTT
NA,TRBD2,TRBJ2-1,TRBV10-2,CASSVTGTTLSSEQFF,TGCGCCAGCAGTGTTACCGGGACTACCCTAAGCAGTGAGCAGTTCTTC
NA,NA,TRBJ2-2,TRBV27,CASSQNTGELFF,TGTGCCAGCAGTCAGAACACCGGGGAGCTGTTTTTT
NA,NA,TRBJ2-7,TRBV25-1,CASSGTYEQYF,TGTGCCAGCAGTGGGACCTACGAGCAGTACTTC
NA,TRBD1,TRBJ1-1,TRBV6-5,CASTKQGEGTEAFF,TGTGCCAGCACAAAACAGGGGGAGGGCACTGAAGCTTTCTTT
NA,TRBD2,TRBJ2-1,TRBV7-2,CASSRRAGRSYNEQFF,TGTGCCAGCAGCAGACGAGCGGGGCGCTCCTACAATGAGCAGTTCTTC
NA,NA,TRBJ2-6,TRBV11-2,CASSSPRRANVLTF,TGTGCCAGCAGCTCCCCTCGACGGGCCAACGTCCTGACTTTC
once,NA,TRBJ2-5,TRBV19,CASSIDPRATQYF,TGTGCCAGTAGTATAGATCCCAGGGCTACCCAGTACTTC
NA,TRBD2,TRBJ2-7,TRBV28,CASTPGWGGTSYEQYF,TGTGCCAGCACTCCTGGTTGGGGGGGGACTTCCTACGAGCAGTACTTC
NA,TRBD2,TRBJ2-7,TRBV7-8,CASAYGTSAGVYEQYF,TGTGCCAGCGCCTACGGAACTTCAGCGGGGGTATACGAGCAGTACTTC
NA,NA,TRBJ1-5,TRBV28,CASRQPNQPQHF,TGTGCCAGCAGGCAGCCCAATCAGCCCCAGCATTTT
few,NA,TRBJ1-2,TRBV7-2,CASSFTGAYGYTF,TGTGCCAGCAGCTTCACGGGGGCATATGGCTACACCTTC
few,TRBD1,TRBJ1-2,TRBV5-6,CASSLPGQESYGYTF,TGTGCCAGCAGCTTACCGGGACAGGAGTCCTATGGCTACACCTTC
NA,TRBD1,TRBJ2-2,TRBV5-4,CASSLIGQGSRELFF,TGTGCCAGCAGCTTGATCGGACAGGGCTCCAGGGAGCTGTTTTTT
NA,TRBD1,TRBJ2-7,TRBV27,CASSRSGTAYEQYF,TGTGCCAGCAGCCGATCAGGGACAGCCTACGAGCAGTACTTC
NA,NA,TRBJ1-4,TRBV5-7,CASSLRGTEKLFF,TGTGCCAGCAGCTTGAGGGGGACTGAAAAACTGTTTTTT
NA,NA,TRBJ2-3,TRBV9,CASSPPTDTQYF,TGTGCCAGCAGCCCCCCGACAGATACGCAGTATTTT
once,NA,TRBJ1-3,TRBV6-5,CASRSQGLAGNTIYF,TGTGCCAGCAGGTCACAGGGCTTGGCTGGAAACACCATATATTTT
few,NA,TRBJ1-5,TRBV21-1,CASSKETGSNQPQHF,TGTGCCAGCAGCAAAGAGACAGGTAGCAATCAGCCCCAGCATTTT
NA,TRBD1,TRBJ2-2,TRBV19,CASSRDRGIGELFF,TGTGCCAGTAGTCGGGACAGGGGAATCGGGGAGCTGTTTTTT
few,TRBD1,TRBJ2-3,TRBV7-3,CASSPLEGARTDTQYF,TGTGCCAGCAGCCCCCTCGAGGGGGCGAGGACAGATACGCAGTATTTT
NA,NA,TRBJ2-1,TRBV10-3,CAISRTANEQFF,TGTGCCATCAGTAGGACGGCCAATGAGCAGTTCTTC